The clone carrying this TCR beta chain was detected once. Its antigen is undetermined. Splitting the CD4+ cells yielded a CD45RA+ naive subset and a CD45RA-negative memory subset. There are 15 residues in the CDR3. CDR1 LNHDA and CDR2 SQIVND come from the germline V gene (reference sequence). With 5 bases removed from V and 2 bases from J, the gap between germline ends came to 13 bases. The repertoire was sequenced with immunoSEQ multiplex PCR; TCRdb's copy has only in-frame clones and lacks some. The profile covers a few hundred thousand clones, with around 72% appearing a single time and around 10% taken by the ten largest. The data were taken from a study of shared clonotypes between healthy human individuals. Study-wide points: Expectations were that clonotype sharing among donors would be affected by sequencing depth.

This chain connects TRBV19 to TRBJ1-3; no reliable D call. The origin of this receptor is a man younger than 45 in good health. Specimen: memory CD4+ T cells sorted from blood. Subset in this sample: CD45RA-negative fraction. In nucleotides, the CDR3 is TGTGCCAGTAGTGCCCGGACCCATACTGGAAACACCATATATTTT. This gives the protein CASSARTHTGNTIYF.